These T cell receptor beta chains were read from a single sample in a study of cytomegalovirus exposure and HLA in healthy donors. Profiled with immunoSEQ multiplex PCR; TCRdb holds only in-frame clones, not every one. The sample has roughly 220,000 clones, over 80% seen once. Sequencing was done on a sample of PBMCs. The receptors were gathered from a woman aged 25 to 39 in good health and CMV-seropositive. Both conserved end residues are part of each CDR3. Fields, in order: V gene, clone size, J gene, D gene, CDR3 protein, CDR3 DNA. D genes are given only for firm matches. Only part of the rows carry a size: once, few, many, or a class if the clone is expanded.

V gene: TRBV6-1
clone size: .
J gene: TRBJ1-5
D gene: .
CDR3 protein: CASSEDSPLSNQPQHF
CDR3 DNA: TGTGCCAGCAGTGAAGACAGCCCTTTGAGCAATCAGCCCCAGCATTTT

V gene: TRBV7-2
clone size: .
J gene: TRBJ2-5
D gene: TRBD2
CDR3 protein: CASRPTSGSTQETQYF
CDR3 DNA: TGTGCCAGCAGGCCAACTAGCGGCTCGACCCAAGAGACCCAGTACTTC

V gene: TRBV11-2
clone size: .
J gene: TRBJ1-1
D gene: TRBD1
CDR3 protein: CASSFNRGDTEAFF
CDR3 DNA: TGTGCCAGCAGCTTTAACAGGGGGGACACTGAAGCTTTCTTT

V gene: TRBV5-5
clone size: .
J gene: TRBJ2-7
D gene: .
CDR3 protein: CASSWWDSSYEQYF
CDR3 DNA: TGTGCCAGCAGCTGGTGGGACTCCTCCTACGAGCAGTACTTC

V gene: TRBV7-8
clone size: .
J gene: TRBJ2-1
D gene: TRBD2
CDR3 protein: CASSSRAGGSYNEQFF
CDR3 DNA: TGTGCCAGCAGCTCCAGAGCGGGAGGCTCATACAATGAGCAGTTCTTC

V gene: TRBV5-6
clone size: .
J gene: TRBJ2-4
D gene: TRBD1
CDR3 protein: CASSLGTGAKNIQYF
CDR3 DNA: TGTGCCAGCAGCCTGGGGACAGGGGCAAAAAACATTCAGTACTTC

V gene: TRBV27
clone size: .
J gene: TRBJ1-2
D gene: TRBD1
CDR3 protein: CASSLRWTGGFGYTF
CDR3 DNA: TGTGCCAGCAGTTTACGCTGGACAGGGGGGTTTGGCTACACCTTC

V gene: TRBV4-3
clone size: .
J gene: TRBJ2-7
D gene: .
CDR3 protein: CASSHSTRVGYEQYF
CDR3 DNA: TGCGCCAGCAGCCATAGTACTAGGGTCGGGTACGAGCAGTACTTC

V gene: TRBV5-6
clone size: .
J gene: TRBJ2-7
D gene: .
CDR3 protein: CASSPGTPGEQYF
CDR3 DNA: TGTGCCAGCAGCCCCGGGACCCCTGGGGAGCAGTACTTC

V gene: TRBV27
clone size: .
J gene: TRBJ2-7
D gene: TRBD1
CDR3 protein: CASSLVPDRGEEQYF
CDR3 DNA: TGTGCCAGCAGTTTAGTCCCGGACAGGGGAGAGGAGCAGTACTTC

V gene: TRBV11-1
clone size: .
J gene: TRBJ2-1
D gene: TRBD1
CDR3 protein: CASSLDRASYNEQFF
CDR3 DNA: TGTGCCAGCAGCCTTGACAGGGCTTCCTACAATGAGCAGTTCTTC

V gene: TRBV27
clone size: .
J gene: TRBJ1-5
D gene: .
CDR3 protein: CASSLYPGVEPQHF
CDR3 DNA: TGTGCCAGCAGTTTATACCCAGGAGTAGAGCCCCAGCATTTT

V gene: TRBV6-5
clone size: .
J gene: TRBJ2-1
D gene: TRBD2
CDR3 protein: CASKSGRFYEQFF
CDR3 DNA: TGTGCCAGCAAAAGCGGGAGGTTCTATGAGCAGTTCTTC

V gene: TRBV27
clone size: .
J gene: TRBJ2-1
D gene: .
CDR3 protein: CASGGYNEQFF
CDR3 DNA: TGTGCCAGCGGTGGATACAATGAGCAGTTCTTC

V gene: TRBV5-1
clone size: .
J gene: TRBJ2-2
D gene: TRBD1
CDR3 protein: CASSRQGAGELFF
CDR3 DNA: TGCGCCAGCAGCAGACAGGGGGCCGGGGAGCTGTTTTTT

V gene: TRBV9
clone size: few
J gene: TRBJ1-1
D gene: .
CDR3 protein: CASSIRQAGEGTEAFF
CDR3 DNA: TGTGCCAGCAGCATCCGACAGGCAGGGGAAGGGACTGAAGCTTTCTTT

V gene: TRBV9
clone size: .
J gene: TRBJ2-2
D gene: TRBD2
CDR3 protein: CASSILAGEYTGELFF
CDR3 DNA: TGTGCCAGCAGCATCCTAGCGGGAGAATACACCGGGGAGCTGTTTTTT

V gene: TRBV7-3
clone size: once
J gene: TRBJ1-1
D gene: .
CDR3 protein: CASGELRYTEAFF
CDR3 DNA: TGTGCCAGCGGGGAGCTTAGGTACACTGAAGCTTTCTTT

V gene: TRBV5-1
clone size: .
J gene: TRBJ2-7
D gene: TRBD1
CDR3 protein: CASSMDRGSVTYEQYF
CDR3 DNA: TGCGCCAGCAGCATGGACAGGGGCTCGGTGACTTACGAGCAGTACTTC

V gene: TRBV5-4
clone size: .
J gene: TRBJ1-1
D gene: TRBD1
CDR3 protein: CASSFATGSAFF
CDR3 DNA: TGTGCCAGCAGCTTTGCGACAGGGAGCGCTTTCTTT

V gene: TRBV6-1
clone size: .
J gene: TRBJ2-3
D gene: .
CDR3 protein: CASSREVDTQYF
CDR3 DNA: TGTGCCAGCAGCCGAGAGGTGGATACGCAGTATTTT

V gene: TRBV6-5
clone size: .
J gene: TRBJ2-7
D gene: .
CDR3 protein: CASRTGTGEQYF
CDR3 DNA: TGTGCCAGCAGGACCGGGACGGGCGAGCAGTACTTC

V gene: TRBV5-1
clone size: once
J gene: TRBJ2-2
D gene: TRBD2
CDR3 protein: CASSPLAGEVTGELFF
CDR3 DNA: TGCGCCAGCAGCCCCTTAGCGGGAGAGGTCACCGGGGAGCTGTTTTTT

V gene: TRBV11-3
clone size: .
J gene: TRBJ1-5
D gene: .
CDR3 protein: CASSLVQPQHF
CDR3 DNA: TGTGCCAGCAGCTTAGTTCAGCCCCAGCATTTT

V gene: TRBV4-1
clone size: .
J gene: TRBJ2-7
D gene: .
CDR3 protein: CASSQGFRGNYEQYF
CDR3 DNA: TGCGCCAGCAGCCAAGGGTTCAGGGGTAACTACGAGCAGTACTTC

V gene: TRBV6-5
clone size: .
J gene: TRBJ2-7
D gene: .
CDR3 protein: CASSYARLDEQYF
CDR3 DNA: TGTGCCAGCAGTTACGCCCGATTGGACGAGCAGTACTTC

V gene: TRBV29-1
clone size: .
J gene: TRBJ2-3
D gene: .
CDR3 protein: CSAAGVTTDTQYF
CDR3 DNA: TGCAGCGCGGCAGGGGTCACCACAGATACGCAGTATTTT

V gene: TRBV9
clone size: .
J gene: TRBJ1-5
D gene: TRBD1
CDR3 protein: CASSVGTGFDQPQHF
CDR3 DNA: TGTGCCAGCAGCGTAGGGACAGGGTTCGATCAGCCCCAGCATTTT

V gene: TRBV28
clone size: .
J gene: TRBJ1-1
D gene: .
CDR3 protein: CASSPPGIMNTEAFF
CDR3 DNA: TGTGCCAGCAGTCCACCAGGGATAATGAACACTGAAGCTTTCTTT

V gene: TRBV27
clone size: .
J gene: TRBJ1-2
D gene: TRBD1
CDR3 protein: CASSLSRTGEGYGYTF
CDR3 DNA: TGTGCCAGCAGTTTATCTAGGACAGGGGAGGGCTATGGCTACACCTTC

V gene: TRBV2
clone size: .
J gene: TRBJ1-1
D gene: .
CDR3 protein: CASRGQPNTEAFF
CDR3 DNA: TGTGCCAGCAGAGGACAGCCGAACACTGAAGCTTTCTTT

V gene: TRBV29-1
clone size: few
J gene: TRBJ1-2
D gene: .
CDR3 protein: CSAASNYGYTF
CDR3 DNA: TGCAGCGCCGCCTCTAACTATGGCTACACCTTC

V gene: TRBV20-1
clone size: once
J gene: TRBJ1-5
D gene: .
CDR3 protein: CSATGNQPQHF
CDR3 DNA: TGCAGTGCTACCGGGAATCAGCCCCAGCATTTT

V gene: TRBV6-5
clone size: .
J gene: TRBJ2-7
D gene: TRBD2
CDR3 protein: CASSQGLAASYEQYF
CDR3 DNA: TGTGCCAGCAGTCAGGGACTAGCGGCATCCTACGAGCAGTACTTC

V gene: TRBV30
clone size: .
J gene: TRBJ2-3
D gene: .
CDR3 protein: CAWSVTSTDTQYF
CDR3 DNA: TGTGCCTGGAGTGTAACTAGCACAGATACGCAGTATTTT

V gene: TRBV27
clone size: .
J gene: TRBJ1-2
D gene: .
CDR3 protein: CASSLSIYYGYTF
CDR3 DNA: TGTGCCAGCAGTTTGTCCATATACTATGGCTACACCTTC

V gene: TRBV6-4
clone size: many
J gene: TRBJ2-3
D gene: TRBD1
CDR3 protein: CASSGGTGDTDTQYF
CDR3 DNA: TGTGCCAGCAGTGGTGGAACAGGGGACACAGATACGCAGTATTTT

V gene: TRBV5-4
clone size: many
J gene: TRBJ1-4
D gene: .
CDR3 protein: CASSAPGRGGEKLFF
CDR3 DNA: TGTGCCAGCAGCGCACCCGGACGAGGCGGTGAAAAACTGTTTTTT

V gene: TRBV10-1
clone size: .
J gene: TRBJ1-1
D gene: .
CDR3 protein: CASSGGVNTEAFF
CDR3 DNA: TGCGCCAGCAGCGGCGGGGTCAACACTGAAGCTTTCTTT

V gene: TRBV2
clone size: few
J gene: TRBJ1-4
D gene: .
CDR3 protein: CASSETEKLFF
CDR3 DNA: TGTGCCAGCAGTGAGACAGAAAAACTGTTTTTT

V gene: TRBV19
clone size: .
J gene: TRBJ2-1
D gene: TRBD2
CDR3 protein: CASSTAGGNEQFF
CDR3 DNA: TGTGCCAGTAGTACGGCGGGGGGGAATGAGCAGTTCTTC

V gene: TRBV15
clone size: .
J gene: TRBJ2-1
D gene: TRBD2
CDR3 protein: CATSSDPSGTINNEQFF
CDR3 DNA: TGTGCCACCAGCAGTGACCCTAGCGGAACGATAAACAATGAGCAGTTCTTC

V gene: TRBV10-3
clone size: once
J gene: TRBJ1-2
D gene: .
CDR3 protein: CAISGDGNYGYTF
CDR3 DNA: TGTGCCATCAGTGGGGACGGAAACTATGGCTACACCTTC

V gene: TRBV6-1
clone size: .
J gene: TRBJ2-1
D gene: .
CDR3 protein: CASSGGVEGINEQFF
CDR3 DNA: TGTGCCAGCAGTGGGGGAGTAGAGGGGATAAATGAGCAGTTCTTC

V gene: TRBV25-1
clone size: .
J gene: TRBJ2-3
D gene: TRBD2
CDR3 protein: CARILAGGADTQYF
CDR3 DNA: TGTGCCAGGATACTAGCGGGGGGAGCCGATACGCAGTATTTT

V gene: TRBV5-1
clone size: .
J gene: TRBJ1-2
D gene: .
CDR3 protein: CASSKDAPDYGYTF
CDR3 DNA: TGCGCCAGCAGCAAGGACGCCCCCGACTATGGCTACACCTTC

V gene: TRBV27
clone size: .
J gene: TRBJ1-2
D gene: .
CDR3 protein: CASSLFGQDNYGYTF
CDR3 DNA: TGTGCCAGCAGTTTATTTGGGCAGGACAACTATGGCTACACCTTC